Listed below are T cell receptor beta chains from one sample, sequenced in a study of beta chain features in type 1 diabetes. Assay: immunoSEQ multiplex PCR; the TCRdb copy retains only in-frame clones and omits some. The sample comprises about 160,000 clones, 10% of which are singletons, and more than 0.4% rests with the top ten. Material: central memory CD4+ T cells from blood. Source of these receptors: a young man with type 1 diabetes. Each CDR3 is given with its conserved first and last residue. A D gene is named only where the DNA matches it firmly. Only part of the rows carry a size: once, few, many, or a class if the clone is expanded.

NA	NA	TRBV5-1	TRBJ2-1	TGCGCCAGCAGCTTGGCCCCCACCTACAATGAGCAGTTCTTC	CASSLAPTYNEQFF
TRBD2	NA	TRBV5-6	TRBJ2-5	TGTGCCAGCAGTAAGCGGGAGTCAGAGACCCAGTACTTC	CASSKRESETQYF
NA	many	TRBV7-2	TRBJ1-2	TGTGCCAGCAGCCAACGGAACTATGGCTACACCTTC	CASSQRNYGYTF
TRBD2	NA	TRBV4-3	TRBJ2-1	TGCGCCAGCAGCCAAGATTATGGTAGCGGGAGGGTCTACAATGAGCAGTTCTTC	CASSQDYGSGRVYNEQFF
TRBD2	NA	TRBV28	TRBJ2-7	TGTGCCAGCAGACCCTCGGCGGGGGGACCTGGCGAGCAGTACTTC	CASRPSAGGPGEQYF
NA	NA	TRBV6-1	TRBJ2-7	TGTGCCAGCACGACATTCGCCTACGAGCAGTACTTC	CASTTFAYEQYF
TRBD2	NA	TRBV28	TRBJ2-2	TGTGCCAGCTGTCTACTAGCGACCGGGGAGCTGTTTTTT	CASCLLATGELFF
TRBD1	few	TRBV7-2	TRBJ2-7	TGTGCCAGCAGCTTGACAGGGCAGGAGCAGTACTTC	CASSLTGQEQYF
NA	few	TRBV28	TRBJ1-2	TGTGCCGGCGGGGGACTGAACTATGGCTACACCTTC	CAGGGLNYGYTF
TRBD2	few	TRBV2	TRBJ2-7	TGTGCCAGCACCGGCCGAATTCTAAGGACGACTAGCGGGCAGTACTTC	CASTGRILRTTSGQYF